The sequence of this TCR beta chain was determined in a study of preoperative IRX-2 immunotherapy in early breast cancer. Some clones are missing from TCRdb's copy, which holds only in-frame ones; the method was immunoSEQ multiplex PCR. The repertoire includes 35,000 to 50,000 clones, roughly 95% of them detected once, and over 1.5% sits in the top ten. CDR3 length equals 11 residues. The treatment is: preoperative locoregional IRX-2 cytokine immunotherapy. Patients received preoperative, locoregional IRX-2 cytokine immunotherapy in a phase Ib study. The V and J genes are TRBV21-1 and TRBJ2-5. TRBV21-1 represents a pseudogene. This sequence was found in a human donor with breast cancer. Material: tumor tissue, obtained after IRX-2 immunotherapy. CDR3 amino acids: CASSPPPDGYF. CDR3 DNA: TGTGCCAGCAGCCCCCCGCCGGACGGGTACTTC.